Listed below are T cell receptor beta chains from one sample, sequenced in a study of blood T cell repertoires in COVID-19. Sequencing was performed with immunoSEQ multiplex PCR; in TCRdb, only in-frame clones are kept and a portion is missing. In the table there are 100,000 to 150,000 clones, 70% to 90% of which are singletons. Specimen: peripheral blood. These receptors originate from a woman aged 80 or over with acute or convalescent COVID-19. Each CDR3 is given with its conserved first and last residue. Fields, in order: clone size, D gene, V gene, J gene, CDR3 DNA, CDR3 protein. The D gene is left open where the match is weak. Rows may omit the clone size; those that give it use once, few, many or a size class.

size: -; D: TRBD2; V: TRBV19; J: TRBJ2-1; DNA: TGTGCCAGTAGCTTGCGTGGTGGACTAGCGGGGGGTTCATACAATGAGCAGTTCTTC; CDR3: CASSLRGGLAGGSYNEQFF
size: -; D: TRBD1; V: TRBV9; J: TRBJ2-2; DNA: TGTGCCAGCAGCGTAAGGGGGCAGGACGGGGAGCTGTTTTTT; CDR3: CASSVRGQDGELFF
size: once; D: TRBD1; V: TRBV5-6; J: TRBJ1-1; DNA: TGTGCCAGCAGCTTGGGAAGACAGGGAAACACTGAAGCTTTCTTT; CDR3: CASSLGRQGNTEAFF
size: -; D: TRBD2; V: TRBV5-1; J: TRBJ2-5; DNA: TGCGCCAGCAGCTCCGGACTAGCGGGAGCCCAAGAGACCCAGTACTTC; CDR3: CASSSGLAGAQETQYF
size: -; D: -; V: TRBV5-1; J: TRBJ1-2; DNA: TGCGCCAGCAGCTTCGACAATAACTATGGCTACACCTTC; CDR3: CASSFDNNYGYTF
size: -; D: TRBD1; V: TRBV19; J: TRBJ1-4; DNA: TGTGCCAGTAGTAAATGGACAGGGACGGATGAAAAACTGTTTTTT; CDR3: CASSKWTGTDEKLFF
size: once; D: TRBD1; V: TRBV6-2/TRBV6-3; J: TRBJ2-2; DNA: TGTGCCAGCAGTCCCCAGCGGACAGGGACCCCCGGGGAGCTGTTTTTT; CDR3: CASSPQRTGTPGELFF
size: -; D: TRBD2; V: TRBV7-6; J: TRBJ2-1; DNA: TGTGCCAGCAGTTCCCCCGGGGGGGCCAATGAGCAGTTCTTC; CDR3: CASSSPGGANEQFF
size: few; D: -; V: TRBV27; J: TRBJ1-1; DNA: TGTGCCAGCAGTCGGTTCTTTGGGCGGAACACTGAAGCTTTCTTT; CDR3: CASSRFFGRNTEAFF
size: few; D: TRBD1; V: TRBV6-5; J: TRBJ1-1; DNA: TGTGCCAGCAGTTACCCCCTAACAGGGGGGGTTTCTGAAGCTTTCTTT; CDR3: CASSYPLTGGVSEAFF
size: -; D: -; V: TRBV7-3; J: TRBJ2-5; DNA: TGTGCCAGCAGCTTAGAAGTTCGGGAGACCCAGTACTTC; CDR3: CASSLEVRETQYF
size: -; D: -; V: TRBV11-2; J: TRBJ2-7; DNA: TGTGCCAGCAGCTCATTCGGCAGGGTTTCCTACGAGCAGTACTTC; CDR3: CASSSFGRVSYEQYF
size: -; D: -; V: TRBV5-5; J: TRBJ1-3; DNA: TGTGCCAGCAGCTTGTTTGTGGGCTCATCTGGAAACACCATATATTTT; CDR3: CASSLFVGSSGNTIYF
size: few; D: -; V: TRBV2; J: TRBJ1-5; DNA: TGTGCCAGCACAGGGATGGGGTCCAATCAGCCCCAGCATTTT; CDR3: CASTGMGSNQPQHF
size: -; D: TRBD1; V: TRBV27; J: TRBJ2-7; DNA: TGTGCCAGCAGGGTGAGGGGTGTAGGACAGGGACGCTACGAGCAGTACTTC; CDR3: CASRVRGVGQGRYEQYF
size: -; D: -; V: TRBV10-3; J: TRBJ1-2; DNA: TGTGCCATCAGTGAAACTCAGGGTGTTGATGGCTACACCTTC; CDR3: CAISETQGVDGYTF
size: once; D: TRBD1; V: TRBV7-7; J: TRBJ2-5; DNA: TGTGCTAGCAGCCCGGACAGGAAAGAGACCCAGTACTTC; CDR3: CASSPDRKETQYF
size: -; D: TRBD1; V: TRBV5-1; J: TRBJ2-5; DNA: TGCGCCAGCAGCCGTGACAGGGCAAGGGAGACCCAGTACTTC; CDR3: CASSRDRARETQYF
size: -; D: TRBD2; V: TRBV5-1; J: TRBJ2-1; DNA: TGCGCCAGCAGCACGAGCGGGGATGTTAGCAATGAGCAGTTCTTC; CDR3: CASSTSGDVSNEQFF
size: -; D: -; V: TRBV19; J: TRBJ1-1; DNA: TGTGCCAGTATGGGGAGTAACACTGAAGCTTTCTTT; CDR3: CASMGSNTEAFF
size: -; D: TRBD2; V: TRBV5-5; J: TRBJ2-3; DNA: TGTGCCAGCAGCTTGTTCGCTAGCGGGGGGGCAGATACGCAGTATTTT; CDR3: CASSLFASGGADTQYF
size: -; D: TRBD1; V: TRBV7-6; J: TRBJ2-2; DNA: TGTGCCAGCAGCAGGGACAGGGCTAACACCGGGGAGCTGTTTTTT; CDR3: CASSRDRANTGELFF
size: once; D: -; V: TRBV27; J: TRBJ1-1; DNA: TGTGCCAGCAGTACCGGCGGGAACACTGAAGCTTTCTTT; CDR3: CASSTGGNTEAFF
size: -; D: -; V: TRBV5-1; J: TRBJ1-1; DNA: TGCGCCAGCAGCTTGGATGGGGCAAGGACTGAAGCTTTCTTT; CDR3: CASSLDGARTEAFF
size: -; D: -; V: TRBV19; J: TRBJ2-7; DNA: TGTGCCAGTAGTATCCCCGGGACTGCAGCCTACGAGCAGTACTTC; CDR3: CASSIPGTAAYEQYF
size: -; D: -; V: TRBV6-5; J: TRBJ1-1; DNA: TGTGCCAGCAGTATCTCCAGATCAAGGGGCGAAGCTTTCTTT; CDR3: CASSISRSRGEAFF
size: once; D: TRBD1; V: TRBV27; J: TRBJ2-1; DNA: TGTGCCAGCAGTTTGGACAGGTCATCCTACAATGAGCAGTTCTTC; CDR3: CASSLDRSSYNEQFF
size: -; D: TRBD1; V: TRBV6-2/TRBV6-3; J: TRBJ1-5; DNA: TGTGCCAGCAGCTCCGGGACAGATAGCAATCAGCCCCAGCATTTT; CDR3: CASSSGTDSNQPQHF
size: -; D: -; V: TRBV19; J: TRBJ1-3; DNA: TGTGCCACAAAAATGACCGGGACAAGGGCCCTTATCTCTGGAAACACCATATATTTT; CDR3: CATKMTGTRALISGNTIYF
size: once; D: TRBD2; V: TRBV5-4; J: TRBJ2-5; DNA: TGTGCCAGCAGCCTAGCGGGGAACCAAGAGACCCAGTACTTC; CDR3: CASSLAGNQETQYF
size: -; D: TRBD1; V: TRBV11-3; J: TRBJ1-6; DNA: TGTGCCAGCAGCTCGGACAGGGGTTCACCCCTCCACTTT; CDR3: CASSSDRGSPLHF
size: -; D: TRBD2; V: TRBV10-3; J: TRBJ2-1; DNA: TGTGCCACACTAGCGGACTCCTACAATGAGCAGTTCTTC; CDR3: CATLADSYNEQFF
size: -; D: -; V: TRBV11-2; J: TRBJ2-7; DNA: TGTGCCAGCAGCTTACGCATTTCGAGGGGGTACGAGCAGTACTTC; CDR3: CASSLRISRGYEQYF
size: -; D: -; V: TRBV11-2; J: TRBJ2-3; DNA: TGTGCCAGCAGCTCTAGCACAGATACGCAGTATTTT; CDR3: CASSSSTDTQYF
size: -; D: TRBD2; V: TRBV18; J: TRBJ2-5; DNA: TGTGCCAGCTCACCGGCTAGCGGGAGGTACCAAGAGACCCAGTACTTC; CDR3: CASSPASGRYQETQYF
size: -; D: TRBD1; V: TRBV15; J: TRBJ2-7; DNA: TGTGCCACCAGCAGAGACCCGGGACAGGGCTACGAGCAGTACTTC; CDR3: CATSRDPGQGYEQYF
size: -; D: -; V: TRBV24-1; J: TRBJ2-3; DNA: TGTGCCACCAGTGATTTGGGCGGACACCGCACAGATACGCAGTATTTT; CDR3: CATSDLGGHRTDTQYF
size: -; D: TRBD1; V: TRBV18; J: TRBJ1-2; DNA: TGTGCCAGCTCCCTTTCTCCCGCGACAGGGGGCGGCTATGGCTACACCTTC; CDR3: CASSLSPATGGGYGYTF
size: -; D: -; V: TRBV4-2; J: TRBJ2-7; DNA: TGTGCCAGCAGCCAAGACCTGGGGCGGTACGAGCAGTACTTC; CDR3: CASSQDLGRYEQYF
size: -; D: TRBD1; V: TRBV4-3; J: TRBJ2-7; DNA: TGCGCCAGCAGCCAAGATTGGGACAGAGGGTTCTACGAGCAGTACTTC; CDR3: CASSQDWDRGFYEQYF
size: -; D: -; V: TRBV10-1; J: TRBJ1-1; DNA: TGCGCCAGCAAGGTCAGGCTGAACACTGAAGCTTTCTTT; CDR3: CASKVRLNTEAFF
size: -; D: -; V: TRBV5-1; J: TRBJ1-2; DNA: TGCGCCAGCGCACCTCAGCCGGGACAAAACTATGGCTACACCTTC; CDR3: CASAPQPGQNYGYTF
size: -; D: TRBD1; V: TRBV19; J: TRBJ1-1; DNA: TGTGCCAGTAGTATTCTACAGGGGGCGCCCCGCGGTGAAGCTTTCTTT; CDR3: CASSILQGAPRGEAFF
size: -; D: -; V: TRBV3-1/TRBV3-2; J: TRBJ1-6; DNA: TGTGCCAGCAGCCAAGAGCGGCTGAATTCACCCCTCCACTTT; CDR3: CASSQERLNSPLHF
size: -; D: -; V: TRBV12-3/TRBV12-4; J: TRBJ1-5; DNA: TGTGCCAGCAGTTTCGGACAGAATCAGCCCCAGCATTTT; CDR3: CASSFGQNQPQHF
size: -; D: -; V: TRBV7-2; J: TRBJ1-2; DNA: TGTGCCAGCAGCGCGACAGTCATCTATGGCTACACCTTC; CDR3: CASSATVIYGYTF
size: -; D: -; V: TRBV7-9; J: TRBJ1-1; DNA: TGTGCCAGCAGCTTAGCAGGGGACACTGAAGCTTTCTTT; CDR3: CASSLAGDTEAFF
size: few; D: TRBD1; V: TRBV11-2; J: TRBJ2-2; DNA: TGTGCCAGCAGCCGCCGGACAGGGGGCCGCACCGGGGAGCTGTTTTTT; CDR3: CASSRRTGGRTGELFF
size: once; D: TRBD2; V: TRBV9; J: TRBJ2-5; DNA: TGTGCCAGCAGCGTAGCGAGCACGCGGGGGGAAGAGACCCAGTACTTC; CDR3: CASSVASTRGEETQYF
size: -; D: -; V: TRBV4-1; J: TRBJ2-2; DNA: TGCGCCAGCAGCGCACGTCAGCGGACCGGGGAGCTGTTTTTT; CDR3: CASSARQRTGELFF